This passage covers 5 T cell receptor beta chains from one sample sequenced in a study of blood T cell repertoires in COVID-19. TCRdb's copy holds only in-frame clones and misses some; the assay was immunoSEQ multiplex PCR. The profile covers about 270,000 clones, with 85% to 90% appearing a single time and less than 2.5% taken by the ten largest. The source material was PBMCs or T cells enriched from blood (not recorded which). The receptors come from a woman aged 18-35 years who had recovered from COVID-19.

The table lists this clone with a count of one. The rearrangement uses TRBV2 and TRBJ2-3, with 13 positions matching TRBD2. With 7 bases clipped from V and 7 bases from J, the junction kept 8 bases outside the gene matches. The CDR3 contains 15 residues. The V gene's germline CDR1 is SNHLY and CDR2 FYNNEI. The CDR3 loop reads CASMQLAGGFNTQYF. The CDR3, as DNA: TGTGCCAGCATGCAACTAGCGGGGGGGTTCAATACGCAGTATTTT.

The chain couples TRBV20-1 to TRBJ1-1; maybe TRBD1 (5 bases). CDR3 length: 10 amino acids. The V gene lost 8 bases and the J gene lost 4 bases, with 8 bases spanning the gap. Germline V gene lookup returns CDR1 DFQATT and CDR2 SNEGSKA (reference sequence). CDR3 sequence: CSSQGTEAFF. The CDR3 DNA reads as TGCAGTTCCCAGGGCACTGAAGCTTTCTTT.

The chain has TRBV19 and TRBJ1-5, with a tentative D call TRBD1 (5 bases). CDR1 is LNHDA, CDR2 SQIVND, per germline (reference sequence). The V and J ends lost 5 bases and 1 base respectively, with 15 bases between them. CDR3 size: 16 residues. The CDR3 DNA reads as TGTGCCAGTAGTCCCGGGACGGGGGACAGCAATCAGCCCCAGCATTTT. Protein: CASSPGTGDSNQPQHF.

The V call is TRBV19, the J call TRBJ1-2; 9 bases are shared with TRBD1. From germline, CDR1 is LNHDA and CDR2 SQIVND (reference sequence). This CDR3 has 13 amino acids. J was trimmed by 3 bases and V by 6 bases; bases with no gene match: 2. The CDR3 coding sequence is TGTGCCAGTAGAGGACAGGGGTACTATGGCTACACCTTC. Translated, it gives CASRGQGYYGYTF. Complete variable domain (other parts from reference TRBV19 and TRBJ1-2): DGGITQSPKYLFRKEGQNVTLSCEQNLNHDAMYWYRQDPGQGLRLIYYSQIVNDFQKGDIAEGYSVSREKKESFPLTVTSAQKNPTAFYLCASRGQGYYGYTFGSGTRLTVV.

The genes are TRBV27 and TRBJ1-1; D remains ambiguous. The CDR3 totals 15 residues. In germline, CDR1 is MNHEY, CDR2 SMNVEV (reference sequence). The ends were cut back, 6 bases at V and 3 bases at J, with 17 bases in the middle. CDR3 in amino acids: CASRRITLGDTEAFF. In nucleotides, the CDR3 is TGTGCCAGCAGACGAATTACTCTCGGGGACACTGAAGCTTTCTTT.